Below, 26 T cell receptor beta chains from the same sample are listed, as sequenced in a study of molecular identifiers for immune sequencing clone quantification. In TCRdb, the PCR reads were re-called with MiXCR into one record per CDR3 protein. The sample includes approximately 97,000 distinct CDR3 sequences, about 35% of them seen just once. Material: naive CD8+ T cells from blood, with Jurkat cell RNA spiked in. Subset described: FACS-sorted CD8+CD4-CCR7+CD45RA+ naive T cells. These receptors originate from a human donor in good health. Some libraries in this study had Jurkat cell RNA spiked in.

The chain is built from TRBV7-9 and TRBJ2-7, with 7 bases fitting TRBD2. Trimming removed 3 bases from V and 3 bases from J; junction bases left unmatched: 8. The CDR3 is 15 residues long. Germline V CDR1 and CDR2: SEHNR, FQNEAQ (reference sequence). CDR3 nucleotides: TGTGCCAGCAGCTTGCACGGCGGGGGTAGCTACGAGCAGTACTTC. Amino acid sequence: CASSLHGGGSYEQYF.

This clonotype was detected a few times. V and J are TRBV9 and TRBJ1-5; D is unclear. This CDR3 contains 13 residues. The V end was cut by 4 bases, the J end by 7 bases, with 12 bases between. The germline V gene encodes CDR1 SGDLS and CDR2 YYNGEE. The CDR3 is CASSRYAGQPQHF. The CDR3 coding sequence is TGTGCCAGCAGCCGGTACGCTGGGCAGCCCCAGCATTTT.

This clonotype showed up just a few times. The chain couples TRBV7-6 to TRBJ1-1; D is ambiguous. CDR1 and CDR2 from the germline V gene are SGHVS and FNYEAQ. The CDR3 length is 13 residues. Between the trimmed V and J ends, which lost 4 bases and 4 bases, there was a span of 10 bases. CDR3 nucleotides: TGTGCCAGCAGCTCAACAGACTTCACTGAAGCTTTCTTT. Amino acid sequence: CASSSTDFTEAFF.

This clonotype was recorded a few times. This chain connects TRBV20-1 to TRBJ2-3, with 10 bases identical to TRBD2. CDR3 length: 15 residues. The germline CDR1 and CDR2 sequences are DFQATT and SNEGSKA (reference sequence). Germline trimming cut 4 bases from V and 2 bases from J; bases unmatched to any gene: 6. The CDR3 here is CSATGLADLTDTQYF. As DNA, the CDR3 is TGCAGTGCTACCGGACTAGCGGACCTCACAGATACGCAGTATTTT.

A note on this clonotype: A much larger clone sits a single nucleotide away, making a read error possible. The gene calls are TRBV7-6 and TRBJ2-5; D remains unclear. Germline-derived CDR1 and CDR2 are SGHVS and FNYEAQ. V dropped 3 bases and J dropped 3 bases, with 14 bases sitting between them. The CDR3 runs 15 residues. The CDR3 nucleotides read TGTGCCAGCAGCTTTATGGCAGCGCCGAAAGAGACCCAGTACTTC. Protein sequence: CASSFMAAPKETQYF.

Comment on this clonotype: The junction and the germline gene differ at one end; a read error may be behind it. The CDR3 spells CACRVLAGHEQYF. CDR3 DNA: TGTGCCTGCAGAGTCCTAGCTGGCCACGAGCAGTACTTC. The chain uses TRBV2 and TRBJ2-7; D is possibly TRBD2 (5 bases). This CDR3 comprises 13 residues. Germline V gene sequence: CDR1 SNHLY, CDR2 FYNNEI. Variable domain in full (rest from reference TRBV2 and TRBJ2-7): EPEVTQTPSHQVTQMGQEVILRCVPISNHLYFYWYRQILGQKVEFLVSFYNNEISEKSEIFDDQFSVERPDGSNFTLKIRSTKLEDSAMYFCACRVLAGHEQYFGPGTRLTVT.

The sample holds many counts of this clonotype. The rearrangement uses TRBV25-1 and TRBJ2-1; TRBD2 might be the D (6 bases). The CDR3 spans 14 residues. Trimming stripped 10 bases from V and 9 bases from J, with 22 bases between. CDR1 is MGHDK, CDR2 SYGVNS, per germline. The CDR3 nucleotides are TGTGCCACCAAACCCCCTAGCGCGGAGGTTGAGCAGTTCTTC. This codes for CATKPPSAEVEQFF.

This clonotype occurred once. Relative to the germline gene, one junction end is altered; a read error may explain this. The genes are TRBV4-1 and TRBJ2-3; unclear D gene. The CDR3 runs 16 residues. The germline V gene encodes CDR1 MGHRA and CDR2 YSYEKL. The CDR3 region is CASSHPRPENTDTEYF. The CDR3 bases are TGCGCCAGCAGCCACCCACGGCCGGAGAACACAGATACGGAGTATTTT.

The rearrangement uses TRBV28 and TRBJ1-4, with no clear D. The CDR3 has 14 amino acids. Germline V CDR1 and CDR2: MDHEN, SYDVKM. With 2 bases removed from V and 10 bases from J, the gap between germline ends came to 14 bases. The CDR3 DNA follows: TGTGCCAGCAGTTTAGCTAGGGCTTGGGTAAAACTGTTTTTT. Its protein is CASSLARAWVKLFF. Filled out from reference TRBV28 and TRBJ1-4, the complete variable domain reads DVKVTQSSRYLVKRTGEKVFLECVQDMDHENMFWYRQDPGLGLRLIYFSYDVKMKEKGDIPEGYSVSREKKERFSLILESASTNQTSMYLCASSLARAWVKLFFGSGTQLSVL.

The J gene is TRBJ2-7, the V gene TRBV6-1; the D is unclear. With 6 bases removed from V and 5 bases from J, the gap between germline ends came to 14 bases. CDR1 is MNHNS, CDR2 SASEGT, per germline. This CDR3 has 13 residues. Written as DNA, the CDR3 is TGTGCCAGCAGCCCTGCGTTAGCCAACGAGCAGTACTTC. Its translation is CASSPALANEQYF.

This clonotype was counted once. One end of the junction varies from germline; a read error may be responsible. V gene TRBV6-4 combines with J gene TRBJ1-4; D gene unclear. CDR1 is MRHNA, CDR2 SNTAGT, per germline. The CDR3 consists of 17 residues. DNA for the CDR3: TGTGCCAGCAGAGACCTGACCTCATCGGCGACTAATGTAAAACTGTTTTTT. It specifies CASRDLTSSATNVKLFF.

This clonotype was detected many times. The chain links TRBV6-2 or TRBV6-3 to TRBJ2-4, with a tentative D call TRBD2 (5 bases). CDR3 size: 11 residues. The V gene lost 6 bases and the J gene lost 11 bases, with 11 bases spanning the gap. Germline V gene data show CDR1 as MNHEY and CDR2 as SVGEGT. The DNA for the CDR3 is TGTGCCAGCAGAACGGGGAAGTTTCAGTACTTC. This encodes CASRTGKFQYF.

The chain recombines TRBV5-8 with TRBJ2-3; D gene uncertain. Looked up from germline, CDR1 is SGHTS and CDR2 is YDEGEE. CDR3 length: 15 amino acids. V gave up 3 bases and J gave up 4 bases, with 15 bases separating them. The CDR3 loop is CASSSPYQASDTQYF. In nucleotides, the CDR3 is TGTGCCAGCAGCTCACCTTATCAGGCCTCAGATACGCAGTATTTT.

This clonotype came up many times. The chain has TRBV12-3 or TRBV12-4 and TRBJ2-7; perhaps TRBD1 as D (5 bases). The CDR3 spans 11 residues. With 5 bases removed from V and 6 bases from J, the gap between germline ends came to 8 bases. The DNA of the CDR3 is TGTGCCAGCAGTCAGGGTTCCGAGCAGTACTTC. Its protein is CASSQGSEQYF.

As concerns this clonotype: A read error may be the cause here, since a much bigger clone is one base away. The V and J genes are TRBV9 and TRBJ2-7; TRBD2 matches 9 bases. Germline V CDR1 and CDR2: SGDLS, YYNGEE. The V segment lost 7 bases and the J segment 2 bases; nucleotides outside the gene matches: 7. The CDR3 runs to 14 residues. The CDR3 sequence is CASGPGTSTYEQYF. CDR3 nucleotides: TGTGCCAGCGGCCCCGGGACTAGCACCTACGAGCAGTACTTC.

This clonotype was picked up many times. The chain links TRBV27 to TRBJ2-7; possible D gene TRBD1, 5 bases. The CDR3 consists of 10 residues. CDR1 and CDR2 from the germline V gene are MNHEY and SMNVEV (reference sequence). The CDR3 DNA is TGTGTGGCAGGGTGGGTCGAGCAGTACTTC. This sequence encodes CVAGWVEQYF.

This clonotype was recorded a few times. No DNA is shown, since the ends of the CDR3 on it are uncertain; the CDR3 is the one TCRdb lists. This chain joins TRBV19 and TRBJ2-1; the table's D call, TRBD2, was not checked against the DNA. The germline gives CDR1 LNHDA, CDR2 SQIVND (reference sequence). The CDR3 is made up of 13 amino acids, end residues included. This CDR3 reads CASTSGLAREQFF.

As concerns this clonotype: A much larger clone lies a single base off, so this may be a read error. V gene TRBV15 combines with J gene TRBJ1-1; no definite D call. Germline V gene sequence: CDR1 LNHNV, CDR2 YYDKDF (reference sequence). V lost 0 bases to trimming and J lost 5 bases, with 13 bases between them. The CDR3 covers 15 residues. In nucleotides, the CDR3 is TGTGCCACCAGCAGAGATCGGTGGCTGATAACTGAAGCTTTCTTT. Translation: CATSRDRWLITEAFF.

This clonotype was observed a handful of times. This chain links TRBV9 with TRBJ2-7; TRBD2 matches at 9 bases. With V trimmed by 1 base and J by 2 bases, 1 base remained unmatched. The CDR3 length is 14 residues. Germline V CDR1 and CDR2: SGDLS, YYNGEE. The CDR3 region is CASSVSGGPYEQYF. The CDR3 bases are TGTGCCAGCAGCGTAAGCGGGGGGCCCTACGAGCAGTACTTC.

V and J are TRBV13 and TRBJ2-6, with 7 bases that match TRBD2. The CDR3 is 16 amino acids. The V and J ends lost 3 bases and 0 bases, in that order; junction bases with no gene match: 2. Germline CDR1 PRHDT, CDR2 FYEKMQ (reference sequence). CDR3 nucleotide sequence: TGTGCCAGCAGCTTCAGGGAGGGCTCTGGGGCCAACGTCCTGACTTTC. This codes for CASSFREGSGANVLTF. Looking up the rest from reference TRBV13 and TRBJ2-6 gives the full variable domain: AAGVIQSPRHLIKEKRETATLKCYPIPRHDTVYWYQQGPGQDPQFLISFYEKMQSDKGSIPDRFSAQQFSDYHSELNMSSLELGDSALYFCASSFREGSGANVLTFGAGSRLTVL.

V gene TRBV27 combines with J gene TRBJ1-1, with 8 bases fitting TRBD1. With 2 bases clipped from V and 7 bases from J, the junction kept 9 bases outside the gene matches. The CDR3 is 15 residues long. Germline CDR1 is MNHEY and CDR2 is SMNVEV (reference sequence). CDR3 in DNA: TGTGCCAGCAGTTTACTTCGGACAGGGCATGGTGAAGCTTTCTTT. Encoded protein: CASSLLRTGHGEAFF.

V gene TRBV28 combines with J gene TRBJ1-1, with D possibly matching TRBD1 (5 bases). V lost 4 bases and J lost 5, with 14 bases in between. The CDR3 is made up of 14 amino acids. Germline lookup yields CDR1 MDHEN and CDR2 SYDVKM. CDR3 protein: CASSSRWGDTEAFF. In nucleotides, the CDR3 is TGTGCCAGCAGTTCCCGCTGGGGGGATACTGAAGCTTTCTTT.

Comment on this clonotype: The junction shows a germline mismatch at one end, possibly a read error. The chain joins TRBV11-2 to TRBJ2-5; D gene uncertain. This CDR3 contains 11 residues. The V gene's germline CDR1 is SGHAT and CDR2 FQNNGV. CDR3 DNA sequence: TGTGCCAGCGGCTTTTTAGAGACCCAGTACTTC. Translated, it gives CASGFLETQYF.

Regarding this clonotype: A much larger clone differs from this one at a single base, so this may be a read error. The gene calls are TRBV9 and TRBJ1-4; no definite D call. Germline V lookup: CDR1 SGDLS, CDR2 YYNGEE. The length of the CDR3 is 14 residues. The V end was cut by 3 bases, the J end by 0 bases, with 6 bases between. The CDR3 DNA reads TGTGCCAGCAGCGACACCTCAACTAATGAAAAACTGTTTTTT. Amino acids: CASSDTSTNEKLFF.

This clonotype has just a few counts. This chain joins TRBV6-1 and TRBJ2-3; TRBD2 matches at 10 bases. Germline CDR1 reads MNHNS; CDR2 reads SASEGT. The CDR3 loop spans 16 amino acids. The trim removed 2 bases at V and 3 bases at J, leaving 5 bases unmatched. CDR3 DNA: TGTGCCAGCAGTGAATTGGTAGCGGGAGGTACAGATACGCAGTATTTT. Translating gives CASSELVAGGTDTQYF.

This clonotype showed up many times. The V call is TRBV7-9, the J call TRBJ2-7, with D perhaps TRBD2 (5 bases). The CDR3 runs 15 residues. The germline V and J ends were trimmed by 5 bases and 4 bases, with 18 bases remaining between them. Germline CDR1 SEHNR, CDR2 FQNEAQ (reference sequence). CDR3 in amino acids: CASSVSGVLGYEQYF. The DNA for the CDR3 is TGTGCCAGCAGCGTATCCGGTGTACTAGGGTACGAGCAGTACTTC.